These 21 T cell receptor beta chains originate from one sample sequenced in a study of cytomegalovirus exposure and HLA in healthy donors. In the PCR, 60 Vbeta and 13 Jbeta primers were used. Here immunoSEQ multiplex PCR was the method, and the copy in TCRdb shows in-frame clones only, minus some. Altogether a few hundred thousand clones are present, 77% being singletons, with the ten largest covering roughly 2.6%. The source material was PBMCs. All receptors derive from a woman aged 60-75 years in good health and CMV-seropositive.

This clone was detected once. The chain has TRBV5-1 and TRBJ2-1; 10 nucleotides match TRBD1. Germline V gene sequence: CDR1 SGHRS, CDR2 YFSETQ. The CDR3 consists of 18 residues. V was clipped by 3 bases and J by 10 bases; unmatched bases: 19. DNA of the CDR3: TGCGCCAGCAGCTCTAGCCCACCGGGACAGGGGTCTGTGAGGGAGCAGTTCTTC. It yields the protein CASSSSPPGQGSVREQFF.

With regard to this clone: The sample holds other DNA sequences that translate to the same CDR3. The CDR3 protein is CASSRDSSYEQYF. CDR3 bases: TGTGCCAGCAGCCGGGACAGCTCCTACGAGCAGTACTTC. The chain employs TRBV7-7 and TRBJ2-7, with TRBD1 identical over 7 bases. From germline, CDR1 is SSHAT and CDR2 FNYEAQ (reference sequence). Trimming took 5 bases from V and 0 from J; bases not matched to a gene: 1. The CDR3 is 13 residues long.

CDR3: CASSEGSILAVYNEQFF. Written as DNA, the CDR3 is TGTGCCAGCAGTGAAGGGTCTATCCTAGCGGTCTACAATGAGCAGTTCTTC. This chain connects TRBV6-1 to TRBJ2-1; 7 nucleotides agree with TRBD2. The germline V gene has CDR1 MNHNS and CDR2 SASEGT. V lost 1 base to trimming and J lost 3 bases; unmatched junction nucleotides: 9. The CDR3 is 17 amino acids.

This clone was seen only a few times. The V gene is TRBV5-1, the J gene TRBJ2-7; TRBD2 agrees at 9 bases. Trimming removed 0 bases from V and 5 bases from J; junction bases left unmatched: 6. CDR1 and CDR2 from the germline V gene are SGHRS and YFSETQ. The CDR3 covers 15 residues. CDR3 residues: CASSLVPGTSNEQYF. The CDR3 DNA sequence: TGCGCCAGCAGCTTGGTCCCCGGGACTAGCAACGAGCAGTACTTC.

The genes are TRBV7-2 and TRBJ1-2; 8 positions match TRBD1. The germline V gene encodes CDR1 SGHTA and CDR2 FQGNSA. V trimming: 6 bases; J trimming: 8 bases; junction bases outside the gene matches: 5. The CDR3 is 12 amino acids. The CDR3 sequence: CASRGDRTGYTF. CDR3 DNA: TGTGCCAGCAGGGGGGACAGGACCGGCTACACCTTC. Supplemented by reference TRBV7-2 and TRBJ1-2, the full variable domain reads GAGVSQSPSNKVTEKGKDVELRCDPISGHTALYWYRQSLGQGLEFLIYFQGNSAPDKSGLPSDRFSAERTGGSVSTLTIQRTQQEDSAVYLCASRGDRTGYTFGSGTRLTVV.

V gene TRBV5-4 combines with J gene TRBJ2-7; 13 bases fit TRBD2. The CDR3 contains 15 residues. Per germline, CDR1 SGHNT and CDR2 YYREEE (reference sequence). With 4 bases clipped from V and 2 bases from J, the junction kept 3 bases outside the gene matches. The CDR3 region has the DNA TGTGCCAGCAGCCTCACTAGCGGGGGGGCCTACGAGCAGTACTTC. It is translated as CASSLTSGGAYEQYF.

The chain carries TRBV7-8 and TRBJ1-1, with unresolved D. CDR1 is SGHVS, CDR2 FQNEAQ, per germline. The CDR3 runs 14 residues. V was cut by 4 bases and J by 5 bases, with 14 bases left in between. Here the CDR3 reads CASSWALDGTEAFF. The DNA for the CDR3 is TGTGCCAGCAGCTGGGCACTCGATGGAACTGAAGCTTTCTTT.

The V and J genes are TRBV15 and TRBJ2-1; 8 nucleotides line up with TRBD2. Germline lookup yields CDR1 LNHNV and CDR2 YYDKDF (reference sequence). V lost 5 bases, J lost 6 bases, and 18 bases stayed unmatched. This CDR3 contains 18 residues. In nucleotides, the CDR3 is TGTGCCACCAGCCCCGGGGGGGCGTATAGCGGGCTCGCCAATGAGCAGTTCTTC. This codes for CATSPGGAYSGLANEQFF. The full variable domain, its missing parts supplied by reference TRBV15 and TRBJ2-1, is DAMVIQNPRYQVTQFGKPVTLSCSQTLNHNVMYWYQQKSSQAPKLLFHYYDKDFNNEADTPDNFQSRRPNTSFCFLDIRSPGLGDTAMYLCATSPGGAYSGLANEQFFGPGTRLTVL.

This CDR3 is CASSEGFWGLGKNIQYF. The CDR3 DNA reads TGTGCCAGCAGTGAAGGTTTTTGGGGGCTCGGCAAAAACATTCAGTACTTC. The chain joins TRBV6-1 to TRBJ2-4; weak D call: TRBD1 (6 bases). CDR1 and CDR2 (germline): MNHNS, SASEGT. CDR3 length: 17 amino acids. V lost 1 base and J 3 bases, leaving 16 bases between the germline ends.

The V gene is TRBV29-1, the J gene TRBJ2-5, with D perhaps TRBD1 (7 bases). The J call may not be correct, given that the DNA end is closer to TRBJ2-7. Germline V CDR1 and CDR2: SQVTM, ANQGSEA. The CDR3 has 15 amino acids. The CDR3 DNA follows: TGCAGCGTTGGCGGCGGAGGGGGCGCCGTGGACGAGCAGTACTTC. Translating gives CSVGGGGGAVDEQYF.

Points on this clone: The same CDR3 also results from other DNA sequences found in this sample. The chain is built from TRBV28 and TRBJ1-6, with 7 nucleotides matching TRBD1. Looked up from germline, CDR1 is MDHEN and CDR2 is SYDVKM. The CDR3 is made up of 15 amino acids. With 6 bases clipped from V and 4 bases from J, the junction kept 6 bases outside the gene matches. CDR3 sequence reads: CASSPGQQYNSPLHF. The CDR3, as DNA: TGTGCCAGCAGCCCGGGACAGCAGTATAATTCACCCCTCCACTTT.

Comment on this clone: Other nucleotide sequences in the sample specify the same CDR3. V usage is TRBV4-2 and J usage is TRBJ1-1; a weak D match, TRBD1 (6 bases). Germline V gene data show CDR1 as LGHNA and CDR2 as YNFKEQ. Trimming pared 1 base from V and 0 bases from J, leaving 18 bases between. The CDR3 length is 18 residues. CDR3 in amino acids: CASSQAAGTRVMNTEAFF. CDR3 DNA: TGTGCCAGCAGCCAAGCAGCCGGGACACGAGTAATGAACACTGAAGCTTTCTTT.

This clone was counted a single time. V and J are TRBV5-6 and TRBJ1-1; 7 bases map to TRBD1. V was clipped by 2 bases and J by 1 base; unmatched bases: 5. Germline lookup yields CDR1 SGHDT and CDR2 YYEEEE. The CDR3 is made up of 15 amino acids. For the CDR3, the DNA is TGTGCCAGCAGCTTTTTGGACAGGAAGAACACTGAAGCTTTCTTT. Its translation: CASSFLDRKNTEAFF.

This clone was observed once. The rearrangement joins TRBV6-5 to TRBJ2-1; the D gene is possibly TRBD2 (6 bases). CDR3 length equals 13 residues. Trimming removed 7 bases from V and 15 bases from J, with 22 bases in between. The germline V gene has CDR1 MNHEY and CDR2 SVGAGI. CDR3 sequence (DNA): TGTGCCAGCACCGACGGGAGAAGCAGGAGGACGTTCTTC. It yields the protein CASTDGRSRRTFF.

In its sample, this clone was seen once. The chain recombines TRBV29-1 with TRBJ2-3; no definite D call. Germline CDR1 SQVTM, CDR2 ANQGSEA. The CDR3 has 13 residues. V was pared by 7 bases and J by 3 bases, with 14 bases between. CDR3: CSELKAITDTQYF. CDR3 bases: TGCAGCGAGTTAAAAGCAATAACAGATACGCAGTATTTT.

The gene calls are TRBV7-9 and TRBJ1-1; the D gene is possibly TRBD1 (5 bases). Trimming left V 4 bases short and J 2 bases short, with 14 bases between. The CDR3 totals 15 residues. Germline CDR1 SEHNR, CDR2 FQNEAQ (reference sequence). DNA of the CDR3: TGTGCCAGCAGCTCTTCGGGGGGTTTCAACACTGAAGCTTTCTTT. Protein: CASSSSGGFNTEAFF.

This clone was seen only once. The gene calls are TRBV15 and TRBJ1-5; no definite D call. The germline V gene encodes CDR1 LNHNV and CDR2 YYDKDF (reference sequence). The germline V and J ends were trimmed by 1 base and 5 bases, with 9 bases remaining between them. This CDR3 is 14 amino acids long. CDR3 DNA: TGTGCCACCAGCAGAGCCAGCCGGGATCAGCCCCAGCATTTT. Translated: CATSRASRDQPQHF.

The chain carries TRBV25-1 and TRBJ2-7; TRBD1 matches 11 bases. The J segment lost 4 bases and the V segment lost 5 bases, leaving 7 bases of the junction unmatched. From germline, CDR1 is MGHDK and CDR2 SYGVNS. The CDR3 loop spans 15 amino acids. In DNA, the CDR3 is TGTGCCAGCAGTCCGGACAGGGGGCTCCAATACGAGCAGTACTTC. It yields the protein CASSPDRGLQYEQYF.

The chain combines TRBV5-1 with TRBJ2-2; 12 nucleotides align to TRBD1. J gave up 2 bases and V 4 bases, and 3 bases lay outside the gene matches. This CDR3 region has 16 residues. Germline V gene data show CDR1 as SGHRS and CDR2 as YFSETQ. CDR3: CASSRGTGGNTGELFF. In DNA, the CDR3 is TGCGCCAGCAGCCGAGGGACAGGGGGCAACACCGGGGAGCTGTTTTTT.

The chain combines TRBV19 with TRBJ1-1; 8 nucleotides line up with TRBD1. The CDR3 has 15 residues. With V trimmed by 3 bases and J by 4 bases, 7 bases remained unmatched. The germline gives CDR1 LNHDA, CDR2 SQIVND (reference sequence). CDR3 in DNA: TGTGCCAGTAGTATTGTCCAGGGGGCGCCCACTGAAGCTTTCTTT. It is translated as CASSIVQGAPTEAFF.

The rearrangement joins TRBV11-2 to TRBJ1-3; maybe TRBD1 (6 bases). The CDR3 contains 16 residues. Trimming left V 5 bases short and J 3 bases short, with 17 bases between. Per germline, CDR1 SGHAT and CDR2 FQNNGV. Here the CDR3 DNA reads TGTGCCAGCAGCCCCCTTACAGGGAGAGGTGGAAACACCATATATTTT. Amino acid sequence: CASSPLTGRGGNTIYF.